The text below deals with one T cell receptor beta chain. What it binds is unknown. The missing conserved phenylalanine or tryptophan at the end of this CDR3 makes a read error likely. The sample is drawn from a study of shared clonotypes between healthy human individuals. The CDR3 extends over 14 amino acids. The germline V gene encodes CDR1 SGHRS and CDR2 YFSETQ. V gave up 6 bases and J gave up 4 bases, with 16 bases separating them. Points from the study as a whole: The low donor count limited represented genetic and exposure-history diversity. Among donors, sharing of clonotypes was expected to be affected by sequencing depth.

For genomic DNA, unsorted samples relied on tens of millions of PBMCs. Researchers divided each subset's genomic DNA evenly across several immunoSEQ plates. Assay used: immunoSEQ multiplex PCR; TCRdb lists only in-frame clones, some missing. The table has some 480,000 clones, 79% seen once. The clonotype was recovered from a woman in her thirties or forties in good health. Some clones in this sample may be carry-over from other donors' samples. Sequences were obtained from PBMCs. The chain recombines TRBV5-1 with TRBJ1-1; unclear D gene. The CDR3 DNA is TGCGCCAGCACCGGACCGCATGGAGGCACTGAAGCTTTCCTT. Amino acids: CASTGPHGGTEAFL.